The rows below give T cell receptor beta chains drawn from one sample of a study of blood T cell repertoires in COVID-19. Profiling relied on immunoSEQ multiplex PCR, and the TCRdb table lists in-frame clones only, not all of them. The table includes over 350,000 clones, roughly 88% detected once. Sequencing input: PBMCs or T cells enriched from blood (not recorded which). The origin of the receptors is a woman aged 25 to 39 with acute COVID-19. Each CDR3 is given with its conserved first and last residue. The order of the fields is V gene, CDR3 protein.

TRBV5-6	CASSLRAGVKISYGYTF
TRBV2	CASSERDFHTEAFF
TRBV5-1	CASSPTGSNTIYF
TRBV13	CASSLGDSSGNTIYF
TRBV6-2/TRBV6-3	CASSYSPTAPQSYGYTF
TRBV7-3	CASSNLAGGPYEQYF
TRBV20-1	CSATTGDRQYF
TRBV2	CASREDPGLVYEQYF
TRBV7-2	CASSLGGTGRDEQYF
TRBV28	CASSLLQGSQPQHF
TRBV19	CASSTLQGNTEAFF
TRBV9	CASSMAGTPNQPQHF
TRBV7-2	CASSSTGTGSYEQYF
TRBV21-1	CAKPTRALHEPQHF
TRBV19	CASSKEGASQPQHF
TRBV10-1	CASSDSGQPQHF
TRBV19	CASSIQGNTEAFF
TRBV19	CASSPRPDSLGYTF